This entry lists 5 T cell receptor beta chains sequenced from one sample in a study of cytomegalovirus exposure and HLA in healthy donors. Primers included in the PCR were 60 Vbeta and 13 Jbeta primers. The method was immunoSEQ multiplex PCR; TCRdb's version includes in-frame clones alone and lacks a portion of them. There are 150,000 to 200,000 clones in the sample; 60% to 80% occur only once, and 0.98% lies in the top ten. The sequenced sample was PBMCs. Receptors originate from a woman between 50 and 59 years old in good health and CMV-seropositive.

For this clone: An end of the junction does not agree with germline; a read error may underlie this. The rearrangement uses TRBV2 and TRBJ1-4, with D hard to call. The CDR3 is 13 amino acids. From germline, CDR1 is SNHLY and CDR2 FYNNEI. The CDR3 reads CASSVLVEDQKVF. The CDR3 bases are TGTGCCAGCAGCGTACTAGTCGAGGATCAGAAGGTTTTT.

The chain employs TRBV6-5 and TRBJ1-1; TRBD1 aligns across 7 bases. The V gene end was trimmed by 4 bases and the J gene end by 2 bases; junction bases not matched to a gene: 7. This CDR3 has 15 amino acids. CDR1 MNHEY and CDR2 SVGAGI come from the germline V gene. The CDR3 DNA reads as TGTGCCAGCAGTTCACAGGGGCTGCGCAACACTGAAGCTTTCTTT. It encodes CASSSQGLRNTEAFF.

V gene TRBV10-1 combines with J gene TRBJ2-5; the match to TRBD2 covers 7 bases. Trimming removed 5 bases from V and 4 bases from J; junction bases left unmatched: 4. This CDR3 is 13 amino acids long. Germline V gene sequence: CDR1 WNHNN, CDR2 SYGVQD (reference sequence). CDR3 DNA sequence: TGCGCCAGCAGTCCTCCGGGGGGAGAGACCCAGTACTTC. Amino acid sequence: CASSPPGGETQYF.

This rearrangement joins TRBV2 to TRBJ2-5; 7 bases match TRBD1. The germline V gene has CDR1 SNHLY and CDR2 FYNNEI. V gave up 5 bases and J gave up 3 bases; unmatched junction bases: 6. CDR3 length: 14 residues. This chain's CDR3 is CASSPGQVEETQYF. The CDR3 DNA is TGTGCCAGCAGTCCTGGACAGGTAGAAGAGACCCAGTACTTC.

V usage is TRBV2 and J usage is TRBJ1-5; TRBD1 agrees at 8 bases. Germline V gene lookup returns CDR1 SNHLY and CDR2 FYNNEI. Losses at the gene ends were 5 bases for V and 6 bases for J; bases not matched to a gene: 9. The CDR3 spans 15 residues. The CDR3 loop reads CASSHDRGEAQPQHF. CDR3 nucleotides: TGTGCCAGCAGTCACGACAGGGGCGAGGCTCAGCCCCAGCATTTT.